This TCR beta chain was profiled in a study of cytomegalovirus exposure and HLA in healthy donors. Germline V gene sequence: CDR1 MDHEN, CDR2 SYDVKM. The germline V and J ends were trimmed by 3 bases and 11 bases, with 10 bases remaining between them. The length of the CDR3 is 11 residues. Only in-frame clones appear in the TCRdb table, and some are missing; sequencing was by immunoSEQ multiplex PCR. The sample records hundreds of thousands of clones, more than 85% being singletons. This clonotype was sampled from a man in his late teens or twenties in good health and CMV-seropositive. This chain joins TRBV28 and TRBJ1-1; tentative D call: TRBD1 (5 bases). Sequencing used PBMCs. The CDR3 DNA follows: TGTGCCAGCAGTTTGAGAGGGGAGGCTTTCTTT. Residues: CASSLRGEAFF.